A selection of T cell receptor beta chains follows, all from one sample in a study of CD8+ T cells in alopecia areata. Clones were read by immunoSEQ multiplex PCR, and TCRdb kept only the in-frame ones, dropping some. The data contain roughly 99,000 clones, 65% to 85% of them singletons. The source material was CD8+ T cells sorted from blood, sampled at week 24, from a patient treated with tofacitinib. The receptors were sampled from a human donor with alopecia areata. Each CDR3 is given with its conserved first and last residue. The D gene is left open where the match is weak. Rows give clone size only sometimes, using once, few, many, or a class for an expanded clone.

CDR3 length: 13
clone size: .
V gene: TRBV27
D gene: .
J gene: TRBJ2-5
CDR3 protein: CASSLGSQETQYF
CDR3 DNA: TGTGCCAGCAGTTTGGGAAGCCAGGAGACCCAGTACTTC

CDR3 length: 13
clone size: .
V gene: TRBV29-1
D gene: TRBD1
J gene: TRBJ2-7
CDR3 protein: CSVSNRGRGEQYF
CDR3 DNA: TGCAGCGTTTCAAACAGGGGGCGAGGCGAGCAGTACTTC

CDR3 length: 17
clone size: few
V gene: TRBV7-7
D gene: TRBD1
J gene: TRBJ2-2
CDR3 protein: CASSPGQGKANTGELFF
CDR3 DNA: TGTGCTAGCAGCCCAGGACAGGGGAAAGCGAACACCGGGGAGCTGTTTTTT

CDR3 length: 16
clone size: .
V gene: TRBV28
D gene: TRBD2
J gene: TRBJ2-5
CDR3 protein: CASRSFNSGGTETQYF
CDR3 DNA: TGTGCCAGCAGGTCGTTCAATAGCGGGGGAACAGAGACCCAGTACTTC

CDR3 length: 15
clone size: .
V gene: TRBV19
D gene: .
J gene: TRBJ1-2
CDR3 protein: CASSTGRFVNYGYTF
CDR3 DNA: TGTGCCAGTAGTACCGGCCGGTTTGTTAACTATGGCTACACCTTC

CDR3 length: 12
clone size: few
V gene: TRBV5-4
D gene: .
J gene: TRBJ2-2
CDR3 protein: CASTVLTGELFF
CDR3 DNA: TGTGCCAGCACCGTCTTGACCGGGGAGCTGTTTTTT

CDR3 length: 15
clone size: .
V gene: TRBV2
D gene: .
J gene: TRBJ2-1
CDR3 protein: CASSPRDSLYNEQFF
CDR3 DNA: TGTGCCAGCAGTCCCCGAGACAGTTTATACAATGAGCAGTTCTTC

CDR3 length: 11
clone size: once
V gene: TRBV29-1
D gene: .
J gene: TRBJ2-5
CDR3 protein: CSVSRGETQYF
CDR3 DNA: TGCAGCGTGTCTAGAGGAGAGACCCAGTACTTC

CDR3 length: 15
clone size: .
V gene: TRBV5-1
D gene: TRBD1
J gene: TRBJ1-1
CDR3 protein: CASSLRTGWDTEAFF
CDR3 DNA: TGCGCCAGCAGCTTGCGGACAGGGTGGGACACTGAAGCTTTCTTT

CDR3 length: 15
clone size: .
V gene: TRBV4-1
D gene: .
J gene: TRBJ1-5
CDR3 protein: CASSLAGFSNQPQHF
CDR3 DNA: TGCGCCAGCAGCCTAGCCGGATTTAGCAATCAGCCCCAGCATTTT

CDR3 length: 14
clone size: .
V gene: TRBV28
D gene: .
J gene: TRBJ2-5
CDR3 protein: CASSPRTAQETQYF
CDR3 DNA: TGTGCCAGCAGTCCCAGGACAGCCCAAGAGACCCAGTACTTC

CDR3 length: 15
clone size: .
V gene: TRBV6-5
D gene: TRBD1
J gene: TRBJ1-6
CDR3 protein: CASSPGTGEDSPLHF
CDR3 DNA: TGTGCCAGCAGCCCTGGGACAGGGGAGGATTCACCCCTCCACTTT

CDR3 length: 18
clone size: .
V gene: TRBV11-2
D gene: .
J gene: TRBJ2-7
CDR3 protein: CASSLDGRRGTSSYEQYF
CDR3 DNA: TGTGCCAGCAGCTTAGACGGGCGGCGAGGGACCTCCTCCTACGAGCAGTACTTC

CDR3 length: 13
clone size: .
V gene: TRBV19
D gene: TRBD1
J gene: TRBJ2-7
CDR3 protein: CATAGQGDYEQYF
CDR3 DNA: TGTGCCACTGCCGGACAGGGGGACTACGAGCAGTACTTC

CDR3 length: 15
clone size: .
V gene: TRBV5-1
D gene: .
J gene: TRBJ2-7
CDR3 protein: CASSSRPDGVGEQYF
CDR3 DNA: TGCGCCAGCAGCTCCCGTCCGGACGGAGTTGGTGAGCAGTACTTC

CDR3 length: 15
clone size: .
V gene: TRBV14
D gene: .
J gene: TRBJ2-3
CDR3 protein: CASSPWAGVSDTQYF
CDR3 DNA: TGTGCCAGCAGCCCATGGGCAGGGGTCTCAGATACGCAGTATTTT

CDR3 length: 12
clone size: .
V gene: TRBV29-1
D gene: .
J gene: TRBJ2-7
CDR3 protein: CSVRTGPYEQYF
CDR3 DNA: TGCAGCGTTCGGACCGGCCCCTACGAGCAGTACTTC

CDR3 length: 13
clone size: .
V gene: TRBV6-5
D gene: .
J gene: TRBJ2-3
CDR3 protein: CASSYSDTDTQYF
CDR3 DNA: TGTGCCAGCAGTTACTCCGACACAGATACGCAGTATTTT

CDR3 length: 14
clone size: .
V gene: TRBV2
D gene: .
J gene: TRBJ2-1
CDR3 protein: CAGRPRETYNEQFF
CDR3 DNA: TGTGCCGGCCGGCCCCGCGAAACCTACAATGAGCAGTTCTTC